Below, 24 T cell receptor beta chains from the same sample are listed, as sequenced in a study of control samples from healthy donors and cancer patients. Using immunoSEQ multiplex PCR, the repertoire was profiled, and TCRdb retains in-frame clones only, with some absent. Of more than 95,000 clones in the sample, 85% to 90% were seen once. The sequencing input was blood. The receptors come from a woman in her sixties or seventies in good health.

The V call is TRBV24-1, the J call TRBJ2-7; 8 bases fit TRBD1. Germline CDR1 and CDR2: KGHDR and SFDVKD. The CDR3 has 14 amino acids. The V and J ends lost 3 bases and 2 bases, in that order; junction bases with no gene match: 2. CDR3 amino acids: CATSDPGQAYEQYF. The DNA of the CDR3 is TGTGCCACCAGTGATCCGGGACAGGCCTACGAGCAGTACTTC.

CDR3 region: CASSPLLNSPLHF. In DNA form, the CDR3 reads TGTGCCAGCTCACCTTTGTTGAATTCACCCCTCCACTTT. The J gene is TRBJ1-6, the V gene TRBV18; D remains unclear. The CDR3 length is 13 residues. The V end lost 3 bases, the J end lost 7 bases, and 7 bases lay between the germline ends. Germline V lookup: CDR1 KGHSH, CDR2 LQKENI.

V usage is TRBV5-4 and J usage is TRBJ2-5; tentative D call: TRBD2 (7 bases). Trimming pared 3 bases from V and 3 bases from J, leaving 12 bases between. CDR3 length: 14 residues. Germline V gene lookup returns CDR1 SGHNT and CDR2 YYREEE (reference sequence). CDR3 sequence reads: CASSSGRGEETQYF. As DNA, the CDR3 is TGTGCCAGCAGCTCGGGGAGGGGGGAAGAGACCCAGTACTTC. Combining the CDR3 with reference TRBV5-4 and TRBJ2-5 gives the whole variable domain ETGVTQSPTHLIKTRGQQVTLRCSSQSGHNTVSWYQQALGQGPQFIFQYYREEENGRGNFPPRFSGLQFPNYSSELNVNALELDDSALYLCASSSGRGEETQYFGPGTRLLVL.

Concerning this clone: The same CDR3 is also encoded by other DNA sequences in this sample. The J gene is TRBJ2-3, the V gene TRBV19; 8 bases are shared with TRBD2. Germline V lookup: CDR1 LNHDA, CDR2 SQIVND (reference sequence). The CDR3 is 14 amino acids. V dropped 10 bases and J dropped 7; count of bases not matched to a gene: 13. CDR3 DNA: TGTGCCATCGGCGCCTCGGGGGGGGGAAATACGCAGTATTTT. This translates into CAIGASGGGNTQYF.

The chain uses TRBV5-1 and TRBJ1-4, with a weak D call TRBD1 (5 bases). This CDR3 contains 15 residues. Germline CDR1 SGHRS, CDR2 YFSETQ. V shed 5 bases and J shed 6 bases, with 17 bases lying between them. CDR3 region: CASSRSRDGYEKLFF. CDR3 in DNA: TGCGCCAGCAGTAGAAGCCGGGACGGATATGAAAAACTGTTTTTT.

Remarks on this clone: Within the sample, other DNA sequences also encode this same CDR3. This rearrangement joins TRBV12-3 or TRBV12-4 to TRBJ2-7; D unclear. This CDR3 spans 13 amino acids. The germline V and J ends were trimmed by 6 bases and 2 bases, with 11 bases remaining between them. The CDR3 nucleotides are TGTGCCAGCAGCCGGACGGTCACCTACGAGCAGTACTTC. Protein: CASSRTVTYEQYF.

The chain recombines TRBV4-1 with TRBJ2-2, with a weak D call TRBD1 (5 bases). The V gene's germline CDR1 is MGHRA and CDR2 YSYEKL. The CDR3 covers 14 residues. V was trimmed by 0 bases and J by 6 bases, leaving 8 bases between them. CDR3 DNA sequence: TGCGCCAGCAGCCAAGATCTCAGGGCCGGGGAGCTGTTTTTT. Its protein is CASSQDLRAGELFF.

This clone was observed a single time. The V and J genes are TRBV3-1 (or the pseudogene TRBV3-2) and TRBJ1-5; 7 positions match TRBD1. V lost 3 bases, J lost 4 bases, and 6 bases stayed unmatched. The CDR3 totals 15 residues. The germline gives CDR1 LGHDT, CDR2 YNNKEL (reference sequence). The CDR3 DNA follows: TGTGCCAGCAGCCAGAGGACAGGTATAAATCAGCCCCAGCATTTT. This translates into CASSQRTGINQPQHF.

The chain is built from TRBV11-3 and TRBJ2-7; weak D call: TRBD2 (5 bases). CDR1 and CDR2 from the germline V gene are SGHNT and YENEEA. Between the trimmed V and J ends, which lost 1 base and 3 bases, there was a span of 10 bases. The length of the CDR3 is 14 residues. DNA of the CDR3: TGTGCCAGCAGCTTAGGCAGCGGTATCTACGAGCAGTACTTC. Protein sequence: CASSLGSGIYEQYF.

As for this clone: A read error may produce the germline difference seen at one junction end. The V and J genes are TRBV6-1 and TRBJ1-2; maybe TRBD1 (6 bases). CDR1 and CDR2 from the germline V gene are MNHNS and SASEGT. This CDR3 is 14 amino acids long. The CDR3 DNA reads as TGTGCCAGCAGGGAAGGGGTAACAGGGAGTGGCTACACCTTC. Translating gives CASREGVTGSGYTF.

The chain recombines TRBV11-2 with TRBJ2-1; TRBD2 aligns across 16 bases. Germline V lookup: CDR1 SGHAT, CDR2 FQNNGV. This CDR3 spans 18 amino acids. Losses at the gene ends were 5 bases for V and 3 bases for J; bases not matched to a gene: 7. The CDR3 region is CASSPGTSGGALYNEQFF. CDR3 in DNA: TGTGCCAGCAGCCCGGGGACTAGCGGGGGGGCCCTCTACAATGAGCAGTTCTTC. Full variable domain (outside the CDR3, taken from reference TRBV11-2 and TRBJ2-1): EAGVAQSPRYKIIEKRQSVAFWCNPISGHATLYWYQQILGQGPKLLIQFQNNGVVDDSQLPKDRFSAERLKGVDSTLKIQPAKLEDSAVYLCASSPGTSGGALYNEQFFGPGTRLTVL.

V gene TRBV7-9 combines with J gene TRBJ2-2; D gene ambiguous. V dropped 2 bases and J dropped 4 bases, with 5 bases sitting between them. The CDR3 contains 13 residues. Germline CDR1 SEHNR, CDR2 FQNEAQ (reference sequence). CDR3 residues: CASSLSGTGELFF. The CDR3 region has the DNA TGTGCCAGCAGCTTATCAGGCACCGGGGAGCTGTTTTTT.

This rearrangement joins TRBV11-1 to TRBJ1-1, with D uncertain. This CDR3 comprises 12 residues. Germline lookup yields CDR1 SGHAT and CDR2 FQDESV (reference sequence). Trimming removed 4 bases from V and 6 bases from J, with 9 bases in between. The CDR3 DNA sequence: TGTGCCAGCAGCTGGGTGACATCTGAAGCTTTCTTT. Translating it yields CASSWVTSEAFF.

The chain uses TRBV19 and TRBJ1-6; 10 bases are a match to TRBD1. Germline trimming cut 6 bases from V and 7 bases from J; bases unmatched to any gene: 3. The CDR3 consists of 14 residues. Germline CDR1 and CDR2: LNHDA and SQIVND (reference sequence). The CDR3 is CASRLDRGNSPLHF. The CDR3 DNA sequence: TGTGCCAGTAGACTGGACAGGGGGAATTCACCCCTCCACTTT.

The chain recombines TRBV5-1 with TRBJ2-3, with 8 bases identical to TRBD2. Germline lookup yields CDR1 SGHRS and CDR2 YFSETQ. The CDR3 totals 15 residues. Trimming removed 4 bases from V and 0 bases from J; junction bases left unmatched: 4. The CDR3 nucleotides read TGCGCCAGCAGCGCAATAGCGGGGAGCACAGATACGCAGTATTTT. Translated, it gives CASSAIAGSTDTQYF.

The genes are TRBV6-2 or TRBV6-3 and TRBJ2-2; D call uncertain. Trimming pared 4 bases from V and 1 base from J, leaving 7 bases between. This CDR3 has 14 amino acids. Germline CDR1 is MNHEY and CDR2 is SVGEGT. The chain's CDR3 is CASSSLRNTGELFF. The DNA for the CDR3 is TGTGCCAGCAGTTCCTTGCGGAACACCGGGGAGCTGTTTTTT.

This chain links TRBV5-4 with TRBJ1-5, with a tentative D call TRBD1 (6 bases). Per the germline V gene, CDR1 is SGHNT and CDR2 is YYREEE (reference sequence). This CDR3 is 15 amino acids long. Trimming stripped 0 bases from V and 5 bases from J, with 12 bases between. The DNA of the CDR3 is TGTGCCAGCAGCTTGGGAGGGGGTACCCATCAGCCCCAGCATTTT. Protein product: CASSLGGGTHQPQHF.

The chain recombines TRBV24-1 with TRBJ2-2, with TRBD1 as a possible D gene (6 bases). The germline gives CDR1 KGHDR, CDR2 SFDVKD. Trimming removed 5 bases at V and 1 base at J, with 13 bases between. The CDR3 loop spans 16 amino acids. CDR3 bases: TGTGCCACCAGTGCCGCCGGGACACTGAACACCGGGGAGCTGTTTTTT. Protein sequence: CATSAAGTLNTGELFF.

This clone was recorded only once. The chain recombines TRBV6-5 with TRBJ2-7; D possibly corresponds to TRBD1 (5 bases). The germline V gene encodes CDR1 MNHEY and CDR2 SVGAGI. V was cut by 0 bases and J by 3 bases, with 12 bases left in between. The CDR3 runs to 15 residues. The CDR3 bases are TGTGCCAGCAGTTACTCGACAGCGAGAAGCTACGAGCAGTACTTC. It encodes CASSYSTARSYEQYF.

This chain connects TRBV2 to TRBJ1-1; D unclear. Per germline, CDR1 SNHLY and CDR2 FYNNEI. The CDR3 runs 12 residues. Trimming took 6 bases from V and 3 from J, leaving 8 bases between them. In DNA, the CDR3 is TGTGCCAGCAGCTGGGAGGACACTGAAGCTTTCTTT. Protein product: CASSWEDTEAFF. The full variable domain, in which reference TRBV2 and TRBJ1-1 provide the parts outside the CDR3, is EPEVTQTPSHQVTQMGQEVILRCVPISNHLYFYWYRQILGQKVEFLVSFYNNEISEKSEIFDDQFSVERPDGSNFTLKIRSTKLEDSAMYFCASSWEDTEAFFGQGTRLTVV.

The gene calls are TRBV18 and TRBJ1-1, with D hard to call. CDR3 size: 15 residues. Trimming stripped 3 bases from V and 2 bases from J, with 13 bases between. Germline-derived CDR1 and CDR2 are KGHSH and LQKENI. CDR3 sequence: CASSPAGQTNTEAFF. The CDR3 coding sequence is TGTGCCAGCTCACCGGCTGGTCAGACCAACACTGAAGCTTTCTTT.

This clone has a single count. The CDR3 nucleotides are TGTGCCAGCAGCTACGATGGGCGAGCGTCTGGAAACACCATATATTTT. Amino acids: CASSYDGRASGNTIYF. The V call is TRBV7-9, the J call TRBJ1-3; D remains unclear. The CDR3 is 16 amino acids. V lost 4 bases and J 1 base, leaving 14 bases between the germline ends. Germline values: CDR1 SEHNR, CDR2 FQNEAQ (reference sequence).

The V and J genes are TRBV4-1 and TRBJ1-2; D not certain. Germline assignment: CDR1 MGHRA and CDR2 YSYEKL. V dropped 3 bases and J dropped 4 bases, with 9 bases sitting between them. This CDR3 has 13 amino acids. CDR3 bases: TGCGCCAGCAGCCACGACGGAATCTATGGCTACACCTTC. Protein product: CASSHDGIYGYTF.

This chain connects TRBV7-9 to TRBJ1-2; no definite D call. CDR3 length: 13 residues. The V end lost 2 bases, the J end lost 2 bases, and 6 bases lay between the germline ends. Germline V lookup: CDR1 SEHNR, CDR2 FQNEAQ (reference sequence). CDR3 in DNA: TGTGCCAGCAGCTTACCTGCCAACTATGGCTACACCTTC. Protein: CASSLPANYGYTF.